These 8 T cell receptor beta chains came from one sample sequenced in a study of metastatic and nonmetastatic thyroid tumors. Nobody among the patients had been given any treatment before thyroid surgery. TCRdb reanalyzed the PCR reads with MiXCR. Of 15,000 to 20,000 clones listed, roughly a fifth were seen once; the top ten hold 21%. The specimen was adjacent normal tissue. These receptors were obtained from a female donor with papillary thyroid cancer or a benign thyroid nodule (not recorded which). Some clones in this sample may be carry-over from other donors' samples.

This clone was seen a few times. The chain combines TRBV19 with TRBJ2-1, with D perhaps TRBD1 (5 bases). The CDR3 sequence is 15 residues long. With 3 bases removed from V and 4 bases from J, the gap between germline ends came to 13 bases. Germline CDR1 and CDR2: LNHDA and SQIVND (reference sequence). The CDR3 DNA reads as TGTGCCAGTAGTATTGCAGGGAATTTTTACAATGAGCAGTTCTTC. Protein product: CASSIAGNFYNEQFF.

This rearrangement joins TRBV6-1 to TRBJ2-2; TRBD2 aligns across 13 bases. The V segment lost 11 bases and the J segment 7 bases; nucleotides outside the gene matches: 10. The germline CDR1 and CDR2 sequences are MNHNS and SASEGT. The CDR3 is made up of 15 amino acids. The CDR3 nucleotides are TGTGCCGGCTCCGGGACTAGCGGGATTATCGGGGAGCTGTTTTTT. Translating it yields CAGSGTSGIIGELFF.

The chain couples TRBV27 to TRBJ2-1, with 10 bases identical to TRBD1. CDR1 and CDR2 from the germline V gene are MNHEY and SMNVEV (reference sequence). The CDR3 loop spans 16 amino acids. J gave up 3 bases and V 6 bases, and 8 bases lay outside the gene matches. The DNA for the CDR3 is TGTGCCAGCAGGATCAGGGGGACAGGGGTCTACAATGAGCAGTTCTTC. Its protein is CASRIRGTGVYNEQFF.

About this clone itself: Since no conserved phenylalanine or tryptophan closes the CDR3, a read error is the likely cause. The chain links TRBV6-1 to TRBJ2-4; 9 bases are shared with TRBD2. Germline CDR1 is MNHNS and CDR2 is SASEGT. V gave up 9 bases and J gave up 13 bases; unmatched junction bases: 16. The CDR3 spans 14 residues. The CDR3 region is CARSLSSRGGMQYS. CDR3 coding DNA: TGTGCCAGGAGCCTTTCATCGCGGGGGGGCATGCAGTACTCC.

The sample holds a few counts of this clone. The chain joins TRBV6-2 or TRBV6-3 to TRBJ1-2; D may be TRBD1 (5 bases). This CDR3 contains 13 residues. Germline CDR1 is MNHEY and CDR2 is SVGEGT. Trimming took off 4 bases at V and 2 bases at J, with 8 bases between the two ends. As DNA, the CDR3 is TGTGCCAGCAGTTTGGGGCGAAACTATGGCTACACCTTC. This translates into CASSLGRNYGYTF.

This chain connects TRBV11-3 to TRBJ2-1, with D perhaps TRBD1 (6 bases). The germline V gene has CDR1 SGHNT and CDR2 YENEEA. The CDR3 sequence is 13 residues long. Trimming stripped 5 bases from V and 3 bases from J, with 8 bases between. The CDR3 bases are TGTGCCAGCAGCCTGGACAGCTACAATGAGCAGTTCTTC. This sequence encodes CASSLDSYNEQFF.

The chain is built from TRBV20-1 and TRBJ2-1; the match to TRBD2 covers 11 bases. CDR1 DFQATT and CDR2 SNEGSKA come from the germline V gene (reference sequence). V gave up 6 bases and J gave up 5 bases; unmatched junction bases: 9. This CDR3 contains 15 residues. The CDR3 nucleotides read TGCAGTGCACGCCCTCTAGCGGGGGGCCACAATGAGCAGTTCTTC. Translating it yields CSARPLAGGHNEQFF.

A few counts support this clone. The V call is TRBV2, the J call TRBJ2-7; perhaps TRBD2 as D (5 bases). CDR1 and CDR2 from the germline V gene are SNHLY and FYNNEI. The CDR3 has 12 amino acids. Trimming cost V 6 bases and J 5 bases, with 11 bases left between them. CDR3 sequence (DNA): TGTGCCAGCAGGCAAGAGGGTGACGAGCAGTACTTC. It codes for CASRQEGDEQYF.